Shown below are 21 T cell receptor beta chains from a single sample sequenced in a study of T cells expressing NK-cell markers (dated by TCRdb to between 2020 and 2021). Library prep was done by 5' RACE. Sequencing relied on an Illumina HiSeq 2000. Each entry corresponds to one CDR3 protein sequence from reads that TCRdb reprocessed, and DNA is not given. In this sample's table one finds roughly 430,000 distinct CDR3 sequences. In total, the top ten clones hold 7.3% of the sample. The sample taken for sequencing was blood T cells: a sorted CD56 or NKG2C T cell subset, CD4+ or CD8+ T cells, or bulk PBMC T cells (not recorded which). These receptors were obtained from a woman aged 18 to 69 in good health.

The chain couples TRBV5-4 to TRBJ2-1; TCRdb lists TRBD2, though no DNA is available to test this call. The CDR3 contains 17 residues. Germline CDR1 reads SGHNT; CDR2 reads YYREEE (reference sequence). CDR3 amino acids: CASSPPGTSGGPNEQFF.

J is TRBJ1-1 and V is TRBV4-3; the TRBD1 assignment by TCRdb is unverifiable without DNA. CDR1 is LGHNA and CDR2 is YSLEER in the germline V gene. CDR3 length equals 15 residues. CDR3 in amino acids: CASRWGARSSTEAFF.

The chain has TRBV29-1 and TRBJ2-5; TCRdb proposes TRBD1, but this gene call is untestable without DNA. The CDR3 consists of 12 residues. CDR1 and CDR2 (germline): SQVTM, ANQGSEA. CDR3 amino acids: CSGRTVQETQYF.

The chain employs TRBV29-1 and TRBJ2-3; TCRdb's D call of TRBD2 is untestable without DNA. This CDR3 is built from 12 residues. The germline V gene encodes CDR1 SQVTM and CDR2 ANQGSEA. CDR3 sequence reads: CSVRRDTDTQYF.

The CDR3 loop is CSVGRASGPYEQYF. The chain combines TRBV29-1 with TRBJ2-7; TCRdb indicates TRBD2, and absent DNA this call remains unverified. The germline V gene has CDR1 SQVTM and CDR2 ANQGSEA. The CDR3 covers 14 residues.

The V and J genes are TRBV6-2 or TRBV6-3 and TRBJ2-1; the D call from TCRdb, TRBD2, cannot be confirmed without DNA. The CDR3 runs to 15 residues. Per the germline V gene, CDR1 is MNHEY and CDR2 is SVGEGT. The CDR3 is CASKGRTRGYNEQFF.

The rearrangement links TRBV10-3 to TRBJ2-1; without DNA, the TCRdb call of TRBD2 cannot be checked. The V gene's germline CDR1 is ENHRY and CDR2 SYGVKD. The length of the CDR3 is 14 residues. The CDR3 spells CAISEGEGYNEQFF.

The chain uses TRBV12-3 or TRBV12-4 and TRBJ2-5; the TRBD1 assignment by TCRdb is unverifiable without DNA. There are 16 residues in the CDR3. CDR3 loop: CASSLSLWVRGETQYF.

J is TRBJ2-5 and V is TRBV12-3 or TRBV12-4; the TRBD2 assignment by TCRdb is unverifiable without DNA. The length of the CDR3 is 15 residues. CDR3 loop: CASSPPGGLQETQYF.

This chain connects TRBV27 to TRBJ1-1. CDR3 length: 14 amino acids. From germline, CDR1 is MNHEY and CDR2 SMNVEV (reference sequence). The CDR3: CASSFGVGGGEAFF.

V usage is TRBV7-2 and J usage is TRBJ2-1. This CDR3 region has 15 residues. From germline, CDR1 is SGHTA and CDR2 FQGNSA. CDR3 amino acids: CASSFSGMGYNEQFF.

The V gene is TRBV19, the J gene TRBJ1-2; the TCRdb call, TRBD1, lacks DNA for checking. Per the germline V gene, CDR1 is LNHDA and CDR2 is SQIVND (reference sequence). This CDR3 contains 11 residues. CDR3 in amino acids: CASSIGDGYTF.

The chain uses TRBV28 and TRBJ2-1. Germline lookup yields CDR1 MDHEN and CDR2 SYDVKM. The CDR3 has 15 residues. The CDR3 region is CASSLGGDLYNEQFF.

Here the CDR3 reads CASSPSLAQNNEQFF. The chain recombines TRBV18 with TRBJ2-1; with no DNA, the TCRdb D assignment of TRBD2 cannot be verified. The CDR3 length is 15 residues. Per germline, CDR1 KGHSH and CDR2 LQKENI.

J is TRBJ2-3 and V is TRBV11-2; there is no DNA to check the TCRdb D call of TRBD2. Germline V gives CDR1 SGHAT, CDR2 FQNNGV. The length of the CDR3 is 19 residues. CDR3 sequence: CASSLGGLAGGPSTDTQYF.

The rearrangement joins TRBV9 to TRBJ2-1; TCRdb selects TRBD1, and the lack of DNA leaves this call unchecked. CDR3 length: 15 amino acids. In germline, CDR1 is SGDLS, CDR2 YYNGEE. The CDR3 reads CASSVDRDPYNEQFF.

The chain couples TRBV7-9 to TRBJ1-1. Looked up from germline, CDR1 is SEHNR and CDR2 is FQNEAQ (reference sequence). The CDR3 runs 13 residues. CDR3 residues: CASSSDSNTEAFF.

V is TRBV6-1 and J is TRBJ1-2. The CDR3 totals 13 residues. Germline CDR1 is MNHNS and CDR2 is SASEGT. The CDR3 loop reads CASSVRFDYGYTF.

CDR3 sequence reads: CASSHQGMDTQYF. The chain is built from TRBV10-2 and TRBJ2-3; TCRdb's assignment of TRBD1 cannot be checked, as there is no DNA. CDR1 WSHSY and CDR2 SAAADI come from the germline V gene. The CDR3 totals 13 residues.

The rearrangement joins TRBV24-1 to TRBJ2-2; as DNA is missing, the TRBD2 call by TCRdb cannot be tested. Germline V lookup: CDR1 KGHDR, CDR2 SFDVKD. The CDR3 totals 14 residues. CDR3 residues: CGDVEGWNTGELFF.

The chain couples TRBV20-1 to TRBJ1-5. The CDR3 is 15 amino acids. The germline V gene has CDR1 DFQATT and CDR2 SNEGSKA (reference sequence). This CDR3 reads CSAEYWSYGNQPQHF.